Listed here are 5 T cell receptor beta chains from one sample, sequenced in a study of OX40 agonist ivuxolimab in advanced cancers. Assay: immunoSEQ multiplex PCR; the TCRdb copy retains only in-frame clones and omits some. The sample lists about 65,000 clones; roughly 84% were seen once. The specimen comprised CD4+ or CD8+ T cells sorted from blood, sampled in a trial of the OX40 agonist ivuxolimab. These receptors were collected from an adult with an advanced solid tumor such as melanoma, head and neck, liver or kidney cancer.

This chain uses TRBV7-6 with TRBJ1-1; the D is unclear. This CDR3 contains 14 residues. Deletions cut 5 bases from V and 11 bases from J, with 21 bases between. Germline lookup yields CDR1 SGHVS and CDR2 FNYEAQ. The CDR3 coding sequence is TGTGCCAGCAGCCGAGCCGGGGAAGTGGGTACGGCTTTCTTT. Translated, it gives CASSRAGEVGTAFF.

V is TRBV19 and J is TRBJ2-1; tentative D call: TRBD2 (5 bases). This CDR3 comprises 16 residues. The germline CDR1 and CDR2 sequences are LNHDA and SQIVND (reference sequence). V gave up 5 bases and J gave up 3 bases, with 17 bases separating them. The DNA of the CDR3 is TGTGCCAGTAGTGTCAACTCGGGAAATCGCTACAATGAGCAGTTCTTC. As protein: CASSVNSGNRYNEQFF.

The DNA for the CDR3 is TGTGCCTGGAGTCGCGGACAGGGTGGAACTGAAAAACTGTTTTTT. It translates to CAWSRGQGGTEKLFF. The chain uses TRBV30 and TRBJ1-4; 8 bases align to TRBD1. The CDR3 loop spans 15 amino acids. V was pared by 2 bases and J by 7 bases, with 9 bases of the junction left unmatched. Germline V lookup: CDR1 GTSNPN, CDR2 SVGIG (reference sequence).

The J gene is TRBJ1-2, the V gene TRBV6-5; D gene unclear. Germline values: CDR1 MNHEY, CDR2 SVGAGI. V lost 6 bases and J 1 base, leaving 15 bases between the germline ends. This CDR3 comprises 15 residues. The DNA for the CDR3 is TGTGCCAGCAGCCCAGGCGGCGGATTTAACTATGGCTACACCTTC. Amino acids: CASSPGGGFNYGYTF.

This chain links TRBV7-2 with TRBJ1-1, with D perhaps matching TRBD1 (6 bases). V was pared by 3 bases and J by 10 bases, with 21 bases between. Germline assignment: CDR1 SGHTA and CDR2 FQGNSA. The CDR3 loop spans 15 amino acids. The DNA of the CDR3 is TGTGCCAGCAGCTTTGGGGGCTCCCAGAGCTTCGGAGCTTTCTTT. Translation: CASSFGGSQSFGAFF.